This T cell receptor beta chain was observed in a study of PD-1 blockade in classical Hodgkin lymphoma. Whole-study results and caveats: The study found that TCR diversity rose significantly by C4D1 in CD4+ but not CD8+ cells. Sources of repertoire differences remain undefined, possibly disease activity or prior therapy. Complete responders' diversity at baseline resembled that of newly diagnosed patients.

This clone showed up just a few times. Its antigen is still unknown. With no exception, relapse followed autologous stem cell transplantation in all patients, and brentuximab vedotin exposure varied. Progressive disease, partial response or complete response was each patient's best response. Clones were read by immunoSEQ multiplex PCR, and TCRdb kept only the in-frame ones, dropping some. The table shows 25,000 to 35,000 clones, with over 70% occurring only once. The CDR3 totals 14 residues. V lost 4 bases, J lost 2 bases, and 7 bases lay in between. The germline CDR1 and CDR2 sequences are SGDLS and YYNGEE.

Sequences were derived from peripheral blood mononuclear cells (PBMCs), sampled before the second cycle of nivolumab. This sequence was found in a human donor with classical Hodgkin lymphoma. The chain uses TRBV9 and TRBJ1-6; D is undetermined. CDR3 amino acids: CASSPGTYNSPLHF. CDR3 in DNA: TGTGCCAGCAGCCCCGGAACCTATAATTCACCCCTCCACTTT.